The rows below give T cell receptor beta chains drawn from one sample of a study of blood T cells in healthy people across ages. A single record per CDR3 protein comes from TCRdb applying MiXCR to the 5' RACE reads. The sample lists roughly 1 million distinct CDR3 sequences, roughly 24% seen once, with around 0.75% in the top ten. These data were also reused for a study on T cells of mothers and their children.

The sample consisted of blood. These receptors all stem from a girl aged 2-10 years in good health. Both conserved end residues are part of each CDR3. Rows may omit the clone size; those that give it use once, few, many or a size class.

CDR3 protein: CASSLVDRVSEQYF
V gene: TRBV5-5
clone size: many
CDR3 length: 14

CDR3 protein: CASSPRGGGRAEQFF
V gene: TRBV6-5
clone size: few
CDR3 length: 15

CDR3 protein: CASSLFGGLRTGELFF
V gene: TRBV5-6
clone size: NA
CDR3 length: 16

CDR3 protein: CASRLLQQGFQETQYF
V gene: TRBV28
clone size: few
CDR3 length: 16

CDR3 protein: CASSRTGAYNSPLHF
V gene: TRBV11-2
clone size: NA
CDR3 length: 15

CDR3 protein: CASSQEPDRRGDTQYF
V gene: TRBV4-2
clone size: NA
CDR3 length: 16

CDR3 protein: CASSQDLRVLKQFF
V gene: TRBV4-1
clone size: NA
CDR3 length: 14

CDR3 protein: CSVEKVMGNTEAFF
V gene: TRBV29-1
clone size: NA
CDR3 length: 14

CDR3 protein: CAISEEVRPQDTQYF
V gene: TRBV10-3
clone size: few
CDR3 length: 15

CDR3 protein: CSVSPTLVYNEQFF
V gene: TRBV29-1
clone size: NA
CDR3 length: 14

CDR3 protein: CASSLWTGGMDTQYF
V gene: TRBV5-1
clone size: NA
CDR3 length: 15

CDR3 protein: CASSLAERGGQFF
V gene: TRBV7-6
clone size: NA
CDR3 length: 13

CDR3 protein: CASSFGDYGYEQYF
V gene: TRBV7-2
clone size: few
CDR3 length: 14

CDR3 protein: CASSEVRIATNEKLFF
V gene: TRBV6-1
clone size: once
CDR3 length: 16

CDR3 protein: CASRGGLREQYF
V gene: TRBV27
clone size: few
CDR3 length: 12

CDR3 protein: CASSEGRGTQYF
V gene: TRBV5-1
clone size: few
CDR3 length: 12

CDR3 protein: CASSLDNRLPDEQYF
V gene: TRBV5-1
clone size: NA
CDR3 length: 15